This T cell receptor beta chain came from a study of blood T cell repertoires in COVID-19 (TCRdb year 2020). For context, the study as a whole: Samples covering the acute and convalescent phases of COVID-19 were provided by collaborators in the United States, Italy and Spain. Samples were obtained from the ongoing ImmuneRACE study (first 160 participants) and from 1,254 subjects provided by 6 global collaborators. Where available, HLA class I and class II types were taken from metadata supplied by the sample provider and were not determined by assay-based typing. A de-identified subject ID, COVID-19 status, age in years and sex were almost always included in the sample metadata. A freely available public database, intended as a resource for researchers studying the immune response to SARS-CoV-2, is where the repertoires were released. The prospective study material was composed of cDNA or gDNA derived from T cells, B-cell-depleted T cells, or PBMCs. Subjects who had been exposed to COVID-19, were actively infected with it, or had recovered from it provided the deeply sampled blood TCRbeta repertoires that made up the dataset. General study outcomes and caveats: The quantity of clinical and demographic metadata differed by source and by participant and was supplied without curation.

The CDR3 sequence holds 14 residues, the cysteine and phenylalanine included. Solely the CDR3 DNA is kept, with 42 bases framed from the first base. The germline V gene provides CDR1 SGHAT and CDR2 FQNNGV. V is cut back by 6 bases and J by 6 bases, with 8 bases in the junction unmatched. In the case of this clone: Its specific antigen is unknown. Base qualities are not recorded, but no much larger clone differs from it by a single base.

A second Seattle source provided samples from volunteer blood donors who had recovered from COVID-19. Collaborating institutions collected whole blood in K2EDTA tubes following their own protocols. For TCRbeta analysis, collaborators shipped samples as frozen whole blood, isolated PBMCs, or DNA extracted from either of those sample types. The immunoSEQ Assay, a bias-controlled multiplex PCR, was used to amplify TCRbeta CDR3 regions from genomic DNA. Under the source paper's analysis protocol: The number of nucleated cells in each sample was estimated from the amplification of reference gene primers within the assay. To quantify the absolute abundance of each unique TCRbeta CDR3 rearrangement, sequence reads were collapsed and filtered. For each sample, productive Simpson clonality was calculated as the square root of Simpson's diversity index over productive rearrangements. This immuneACCESS table, as held by TCRdb, lists in-frame sequences with V and J called but not all clones. Of the missing ones, under half trace to an unresolved V gene in checked studies; the others have no known cause. The DNA gave D and trimming, while V, J and clone size come from that table. The sample has roughly 120,000 clones on record, approximately 87% of them singletons. 7.9% of the sample lies in the top ten.

The receptor's source is a man aged 65-85 years who had recovered from COVID-19. The rearranged chain carries TRBV11-2 and TRBJ1-2; 9 bases in the middle match TRBD1. The sample taken for sequencing was peripheral blood. CDR3 protein: CASSTGTGSHGYTF. DNA sequence: TGTGCCAGCAGTACCGGGACAGGGTCTCATGGCTACACCTTC.